The text below deals with one T cell receptor beta chain. Antigen specificity is unknown. The data belong to a study of T cell responses to AZD1222 COVID-19 vaccine. Study-wide results and caveats: Donors were mostly white British, more females; clonal diversity possibly underestimated. Only after the peak T cell response were repertoires sampled. Only five or six AZD1222 recipients were seropositive at baseline.

Profiling relied on immunoSEQ multiplex PCR, and the TCRdb table lists in-frame clones only, not all of them. The sample lists tens of thousands of clones; more than 70% were seen once. The germline CDR1 and CDR2 sequences are DFQATT and SNEGSKA (reference sequence). V was shortened by 3 bases and J by 0 bases, with 8 bases between the two germline ends. This CDR3 region has 14 residues. Sequenced material: peripheral blood, taken 28 days after the second AZD1222 dose. The chain links TRBV20-1 to TRBJ1-4; the D is unclear. This TCR came from an adult who received the AZD1222 COVID-19 vaccine. The CDR3 DNA follows: TGCAGTGCTAGTCGAGGACCAACTAATGAAAAACTGTTTTTT. This sequence encodes CSASRGPTNEKLFF.